The rows below give T cell receptor beta chains drawn from one sample of a study of Graves' ophthalmopathy and Graves' hyperthyroidism. TCRdb passed the multiplex PCR reads through MiXCR, listing each CDR3 protein once. This table holds more than 300,000 distinct CDR3 sequences, roughly a sixth found once. Sequencing used peripheral blood. The receptors come from an adult woman with stable Graves' hyperthyroidism. Each CDR3 is given with its conserved first and last residue. A D gene is named only where the DNA matches it firmly.

TRBV29-1,TRBD1,TRBJ2-7,CSVARDSYYEQYF
TRBV6-5,.,TRBJ2-7,CASSYGTRTYEQYF
TRBV5-1,.,TRBJ2-6,CASSLDRSGANVLTF
TRBV19,TRBD1,TRBJ1-5,CASRTGRQPQHF
TRBV20-1,TRBD1,TRBJ2-5,CSARGQGFQETQYF
TRBV28,TRBD2,TRBJ2-7,CASGQPTPGLVIYEQYF
TRBV6-2/TRBV6-3,.,TRBJ2-5,CASSYPGRQETQYF
TRBV11-2,TRBD1,TRBJ2-7,CASSAGTGGAEQYF
TRBV28,.,TRBJ2-3,CASSRYRGLERTDTQYF
TRBV6-6,TRBD1,TRBJ1-1,CASRVITTYRGYRTRDTEAFF
TRBV6-2/TRBV6-3,.,TRBJ2-2,CASMRQPDGGELFF
TRBV28,.,TRBJ1-1,CASSLPWGVRNTEAFF
TRBV12-3/TRBV12-4,.,TRBJ2-7,CASSLFAGNTGEQYF
TRBV6-5,.,TRBJ1-2,CASSLDGESARKYTF
TRBV7-2,.,TRBJ2-7,CASSLPGTPSEQYF
TRBV15,.,TRBJ2-7,CATSRGDSYEQYF
TRBV28,.,TRBJ2-4,CASSLMGELAKNIQYF
TRBV20-1,TRBD1,TRBJ1-2,CSALKDRGNYGYTF
TRBV15,.,TRBJ1-5,CATSSVTGLLNQPQHF
TRBV12-3/TRBV12-4,.,TRBJ1-3,CASSLGASGTIYF
TRBV6-2/TRBV6-3,TRBD1,TRBJ2-7,CASRRDRGLREQYF
TRBV29-1,TRBD1,TRBJ2-7,CSVQGTYEQYF
TRBV19,TRBD2,TRBJ2-7,CASSLTSGFTYEQYF
TRBV28,TRBD1,TRBJ1-1,CASSPLGQGKTEAFF
TRBV7-9,.,TRBJ1-3,CASIDSGIGNTIYF
TRBV9,TRBD1,TRBJ1-1,CASSVVRGRFRGSSTEAFF
TRBV4-1,TRBD2,TRBJ2-2,CASSQGLAKRGELFF
TRBV28,.,TRBJ2-5,CASSQGGRQETQYF
TRBV5-6,TRBD2,TRBJ2-7,CASSSWTSAYEQYF
TRBV6-5,.,TRBJ2-6,CASSYSISGAGANVLTF
TRBV28,.,TRBJ2-7,CASSLNTGWHEQYF
TRBV5-1,.,TRBJ2-3,CASSLSLSTDTQYF
TRBV15,.,TRBJ2-2,CATSRAHRNTGELFF
TRBV7-8,TRBD1,TRBJ1-6,CASSPGQGVNSPLHF
TRBV27,TRBD1,TRBJ2-7,CASSLRGTGGSYEQYF
TRBV20-1,.,TRBJ1-5,CSARDQAGQPQHF
TRBV13,.,TRBJ2-6,CASSSSGSGANVLTF
TRBV2,.,TRBJ2-5,CASSELQAEETQYF
TRBV15,.,TRBJ2-7,CATSRERVGEQYF
TRBV6-5,.,TRBJ1-3,CASSYGATTGNTIYF
TRBV28,.,TRBJ2-7,CASSPLGGVGYEQYF
TRBV20-1,TRBD2,TRBJ2-7,CSARGTSGYYEQYF
TRBV12-3/TRBV12-4,.,TRBJ2-2,CASWLPGTGELFF
TRBV5-5,TRBD2,TRBJ2-2,CASSLASGIAGELFF
TRBV24-1,TRBD1,TRBJ1-2,CATSDPGQEGHYGYTF
TRBV13,.,TRBJ2-2,CASSLSGPIPNTGELFF
TRBV25-1,TRBD2,TRBJ2-7,CATSKPGGSSYEQYF
TRBV5-4,TRBD2,TRBJ2-7,CASSSKREGTYEQYF
TRBV5-1,TRBD2,TRBJ2-7,CASSLELAVYEQYF
TRBV19,.,TRBJ2-4,CASSGGRLRDIQYF
TRBV19,.,TRBJ1-2,CASSISGRYGYTF
TRBV7-2,.,TRBJ2-7,CASSLARGTGRSCEQYF
TRBV6-1,TRBD1,TRBJ1-6,CASPSGTGGANSPLHF
TRBV6-5,.,TRBJ2-5,CASSYTGQETQYF
TRBV30,.,TRBJ1-1,CAWSLGPPQNTEAFF
TRBV6-2/TRBV6-3,.,TRBJ2-5,CASEGSLEETQYF
TRBV20-1,TRBD2,TRBJ2-4,CSATTGGTSGNEGIQYF